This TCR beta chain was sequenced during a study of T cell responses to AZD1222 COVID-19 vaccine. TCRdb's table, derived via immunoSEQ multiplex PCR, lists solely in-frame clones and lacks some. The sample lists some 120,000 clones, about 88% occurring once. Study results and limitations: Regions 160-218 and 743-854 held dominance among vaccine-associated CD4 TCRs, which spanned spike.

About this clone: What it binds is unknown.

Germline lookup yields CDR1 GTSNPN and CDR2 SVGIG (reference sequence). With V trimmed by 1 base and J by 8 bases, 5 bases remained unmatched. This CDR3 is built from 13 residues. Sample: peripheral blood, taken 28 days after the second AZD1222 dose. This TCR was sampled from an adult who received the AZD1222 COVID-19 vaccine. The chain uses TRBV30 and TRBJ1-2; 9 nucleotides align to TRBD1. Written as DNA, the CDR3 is TGTGCCTGGAGTGGAGGACAGGGGATCGGCTACACCTTC. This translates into CAWSGGQGIGYTF.